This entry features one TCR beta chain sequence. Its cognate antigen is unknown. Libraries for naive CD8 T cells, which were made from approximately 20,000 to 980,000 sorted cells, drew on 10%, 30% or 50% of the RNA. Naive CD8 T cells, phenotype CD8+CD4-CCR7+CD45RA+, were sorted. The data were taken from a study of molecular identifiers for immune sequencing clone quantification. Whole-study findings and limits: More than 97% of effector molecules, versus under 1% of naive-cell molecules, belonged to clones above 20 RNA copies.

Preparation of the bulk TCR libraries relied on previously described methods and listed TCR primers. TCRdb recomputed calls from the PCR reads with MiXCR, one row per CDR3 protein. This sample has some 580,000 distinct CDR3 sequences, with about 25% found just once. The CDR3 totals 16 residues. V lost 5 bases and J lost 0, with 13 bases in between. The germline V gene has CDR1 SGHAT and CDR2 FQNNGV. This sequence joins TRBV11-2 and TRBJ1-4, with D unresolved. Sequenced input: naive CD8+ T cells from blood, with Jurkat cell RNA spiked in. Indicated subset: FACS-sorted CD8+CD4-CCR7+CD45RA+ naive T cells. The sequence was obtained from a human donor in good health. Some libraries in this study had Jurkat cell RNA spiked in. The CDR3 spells CASSLSGRATNEKLFF. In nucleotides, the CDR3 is TGTGCCAGCAGCCTTTCTGGCCGCGCAACTAATGAAAAACTGTTTTTT.